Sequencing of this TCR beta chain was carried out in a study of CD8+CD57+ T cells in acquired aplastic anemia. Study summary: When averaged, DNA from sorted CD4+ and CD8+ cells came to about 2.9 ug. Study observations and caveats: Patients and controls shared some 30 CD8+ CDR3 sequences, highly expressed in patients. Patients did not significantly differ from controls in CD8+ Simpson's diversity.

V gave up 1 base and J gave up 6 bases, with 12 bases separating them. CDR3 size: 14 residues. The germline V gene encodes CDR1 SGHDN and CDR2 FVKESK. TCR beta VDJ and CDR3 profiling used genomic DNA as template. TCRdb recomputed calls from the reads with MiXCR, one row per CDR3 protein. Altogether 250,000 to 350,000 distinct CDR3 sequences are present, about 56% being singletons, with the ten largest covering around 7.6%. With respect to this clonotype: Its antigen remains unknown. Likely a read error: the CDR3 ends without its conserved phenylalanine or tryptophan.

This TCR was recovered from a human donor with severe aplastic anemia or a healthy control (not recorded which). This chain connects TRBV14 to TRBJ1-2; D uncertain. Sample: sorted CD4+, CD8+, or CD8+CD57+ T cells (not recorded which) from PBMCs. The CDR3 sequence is CASSQALGVDGYTL. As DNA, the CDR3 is TGTGCCAGCAGCCAAGCCCTGGGTGTCGATGGCTACACCCTC.